The next 11 T cell receptor beta chains were all read from a single sample in a study of blood T cell repertoires in COVID-19. The assay was immunoSEQ multiplex PCR, and TCRdb's table has in-frame clones only and misses some. The table lists some 240,000 clones, nearly 90% of them singletons. The sequenced material came from peripheral blood. These receptors all stem from a woman aged 60-70 years with COVID-19, enrolled during active disease.

The rearrangement joins TRBV29-1 to TRBJ1-2; 9 bases are a match to TRBD1. Germline values: CDR1 SQVTM, CDR2 ANQGSEA. This CDR3 is built from 14 residues. V lost 6 bases to trimming and J lost 5 bases; unmatched junction nucleotides: 10. In nucleotides, the CDR3 is TGCAGCGTCCCCACGGGTGGGACAGGGTATGGCTACACCTTC. The encoded protein is CSVPTGGTGYGYTF.

The chain couples TRBV9 to TRBJ2-6; tentatively, D is TRBD1 (6 bases). The germline V gene encodes CDR1 SGDLS and CDR2 YYNGEE. Deletions cut 3 bases from V and 2 bases from J, with 9 bases between. This CDR3 has 15 residues. This CDR3 reads CASSGQVTGANVLTF. CDR3 nucleotides: TGTGCCAGCAGCGGACAGGTTACTGGGGCCAACGTCCTGACTTTC. The variable domain in full, completed from reference TRBV9 and TRBJ2-6, reads DSGVTQTPKHLITATGQRVTLRCSPRSGDLSVYWYQQSLDQGLQFLIQYYNGEERAKGNILERFSAQQFPDLHSELNLSSLELGDSALYFCASSGQVTGANVLTFGAGSRLTVL.

The genes are TRBV3-1 (or the pseudogene TRBV3-2) and TRBJ1-6, with 8 bases that match TRBD1. Per germline, CDR1 LGHDT and CDR2 YNNKEL (reference sequence). The CDR3 is 14 residues long. J was trimmed by 11 bases and V by 2 bases; bases with no gene match: 5. CDR3 sequence (DNA): TGTGCCAGCAGCCAAAGGACAGGGAGGACACCCCTCCACTTT. Translated: CASSQRTGRTPLHF.

V gene TRBV7-9 combines with J gene TRBJ1-1; 7 nucleotides align to TRBD1. Germline loops: CDR1 SEHNR, CDR2 FQNEAQ (reference sequence). This CDR3 spans 13 amino acids. V lost 5 bases to trimming and J lost 6 bases; unmatched junction nucleotides: 6. The CDR3 spells CASSPRDSPEAFF. The CDR3 region has the DNA TGTGCCAGCAGCCCGCGGGACAGCCCTGAAGCTTTCTTT.

The chain uses TRBV27 and TRBJ1-6; no reliable D call. Germline V gives CDR1 MNHEY, CDR2 SMNVEV (reference sequence). The CDR3 extends over 15 amino acids. The germline V and J ends were trimmed by 5 bases and 9 bases, with 17 bases remaining between them. This CDR3 is CASSPLESPISPLHF. The CDR3 coding sequence is TGTGCCAGCAGTCCCCTAGAGAGCCCTATTTCACCCCTCCACTTT.

The chain carries TRBV19 and TRBJ1-6; 7 bases map to TRBD1. The CDR3 is made up of 14 amino acids. CDR1 and CDR2 (germline): LNHDA, SQIVND (reference sequence). The ends lost 4 bases at V and 6 bases at J; junction bases unmatched: 3. CDR3 in DNA: TGTGCCAGTAGTACACAGGGGATTAATTCACCCCTCCACTTT. Protein product: CASSTQGINSPLHF.

The chain joins TRBV2 to TRBJ1-1; D perhaps matches TRBD1 (6 bases). The germline V gene has CDR1 SNHLY and CDR2 FYNNEI. The CDR3 runs 16 residues. V lost 2 bases and J 4 bases, leaving 17 bases between the germline ends. CDR3 amino acids: CASSERGGRHGTEAFF. The CDR3 DNA is TGTGCCAGCAGTGAAAGGGGGGGCAGACACGGCACTGAAGCTTTCTTT.

This chain joins TRBV2 and TRBJ1-2; D unresolved. V gave up 5 bases and J gave up 6 bases, with 13 bases separating them. Germline values: CDR1 SNHLY, CDR2 FYNNEI. The CDR3 contains 13 residues. The CDR3 bases are TGTGCCAGCAGTCGACACCGGGGTGATGGCTACACCTTC. It codes for CASSRHRGDGYTF.

This chain links TRBV12-5 with TRBJ1-2; D remains ambiguous. V dropped 0 bases and J dropped 5 bases, with 13 bases sitting between them. The CDR3 runs 15 residues. The germline V gene encodes CDR1 LGHNT and CDR2 FRNRAP. This CDR3 is CASGLVPKQIYGYTF. The CDR3 coding sequence is TGTGCTAGTGGTTTGGTACCCAAACAGATTTATGGCTACACCTTC.

V usage is TRBV6-6 and J usage is TRBJ1-2, with TRBD1 as a possible D gene (6 bases). The length of the CDR3 is 13 residues. Trimming removed 5 bases from V and 6 bases from J, with 13 bases in between. Per germline, CDR1 MNHNY and CDR2 SVGAGI (reference sequence). CDR3 DNA sequence: TGTGCCAGCAGTGACCCACAGGGCCATGGCTACACCTTC. This codes for CASSDPQGHGYTF.

The rearrangement joins TRBV27 to TRBJ1-1; no definite D call. CDR3 size: 15 residues. Germline-derived CDR1 and CDR2 are MNHEY and SMNVEV (reference sequence). The V end was cut by 2 bases, the J end by 0 bases, with 10 bases between. The DNA for the CDR3 is TGTGCCAGCAGTTTAACTACAACAATGAACACTGAAGCTTTCTTT. Translation: CASSLTTTMNTEAFF.